Given below is one TCR beta chain in context. Its antigen is currently unknown. The PCR contained 60 Vbeta and 13 Jbeta primers. Generated by immunoSEQ multiplex PCR, the TCRdb table keeps only in-frame clones and is missing some. Of over 150,000 clones in the sample, approximately 77% are singletons; the top ten hold around 1.5%. This entry is derived from a study of cytomegalovirus exposure and HLA in healthy donors. Overall study results and limits: Donors were assumed by presence/absence analyses to have roughly uniform sequencing depth. One variant, a missense change in DCLRE1C, was linked in a later analysis to TCR beta V- and J-gene trimming. Across donors, most TCRs were seen rarely, yet some public ones were widespread.

In germline, CDR1 is KGHSH, CDR2 LQKENI. The CDR3 consists of 14 residues. With 6 bases removed from V and 7 bases from J, the gap between germline ends came to 18 bases. This TCR was sampled from a man between 18 and 29 years old in good health and CMV-seronegative. The specimen sequenced was PBMCs. The chain has TRBV18 and TRBJ2-5; D unresolved. The CDR3 reads CASSSGRLPMTQYF. The CDR3 region has the DNA TGTGCCAGCTCCTCGGGTAGACTGCCGATGACCCAGTACTTC.